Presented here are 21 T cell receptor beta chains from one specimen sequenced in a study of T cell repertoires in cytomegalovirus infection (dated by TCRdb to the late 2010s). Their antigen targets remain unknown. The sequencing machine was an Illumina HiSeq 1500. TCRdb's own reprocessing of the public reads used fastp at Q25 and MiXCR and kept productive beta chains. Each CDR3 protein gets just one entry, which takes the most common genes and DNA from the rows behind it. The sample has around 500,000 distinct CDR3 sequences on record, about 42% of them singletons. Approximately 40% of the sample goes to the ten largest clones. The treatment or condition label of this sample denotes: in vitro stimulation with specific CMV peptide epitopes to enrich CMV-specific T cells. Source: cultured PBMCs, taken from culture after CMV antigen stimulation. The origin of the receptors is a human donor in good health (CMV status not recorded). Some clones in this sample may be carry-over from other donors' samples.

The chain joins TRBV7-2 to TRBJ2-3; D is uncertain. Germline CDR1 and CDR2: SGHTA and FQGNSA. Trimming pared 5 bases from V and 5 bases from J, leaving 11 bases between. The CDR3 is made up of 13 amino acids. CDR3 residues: CASSPQARDTQYF. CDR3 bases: TGTGCCAGCAGCCCCCAGGCTCGAGATACGCAGTATTTT.

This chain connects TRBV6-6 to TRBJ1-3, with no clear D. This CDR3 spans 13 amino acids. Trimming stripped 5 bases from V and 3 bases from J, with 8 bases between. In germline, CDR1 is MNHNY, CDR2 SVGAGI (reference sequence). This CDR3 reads CASSLDNGNTIYF. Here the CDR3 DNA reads TGTGCCAGCAGTCTAGATAATGGAAACACCATATATTTT.

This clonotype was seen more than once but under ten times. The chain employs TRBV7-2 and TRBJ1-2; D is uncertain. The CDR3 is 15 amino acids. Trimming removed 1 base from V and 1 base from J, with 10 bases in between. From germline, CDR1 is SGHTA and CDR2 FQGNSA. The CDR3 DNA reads TGTGCCAGCAGCTTAGGCCGCAGCCTTAACTATGGCTACACCTTC. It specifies CASSLGRSLNYGYTF.

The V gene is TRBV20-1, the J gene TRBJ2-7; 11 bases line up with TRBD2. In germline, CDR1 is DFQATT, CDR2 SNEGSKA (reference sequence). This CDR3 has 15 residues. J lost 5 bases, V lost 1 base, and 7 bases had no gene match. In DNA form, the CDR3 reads TGCAGTGCTAGAGCGCCACTAGCGGGAGTGGACGAGCAGTACTTC. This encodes CSARAPLAGVDEQYF.

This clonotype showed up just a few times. The CDR3 loop reads CASSQEQNEQFF. CDR3 bases: TGTGCCAGCAGCCAAGAGCAGAATGAGCAGTTCTTC. The rearrangement uses TRBV6-1 and TRBJ2-1; D not certain. Trimming stripped 6 bases from V and 7 bases from J, with 10 bases between. The CDR3 has 12 residues. Looked up from germline, CDR1 is MNHNS and CDR2 is SASEGT.

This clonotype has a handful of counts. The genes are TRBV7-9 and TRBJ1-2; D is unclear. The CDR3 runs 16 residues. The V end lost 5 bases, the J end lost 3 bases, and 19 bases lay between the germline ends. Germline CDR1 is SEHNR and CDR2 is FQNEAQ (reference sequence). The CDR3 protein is CASSSQATRHDYGYTF. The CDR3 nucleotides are TGTGCCAGCAGCAGTCAAGCCACAAGGCATGACTATGGCTACACCTTC.

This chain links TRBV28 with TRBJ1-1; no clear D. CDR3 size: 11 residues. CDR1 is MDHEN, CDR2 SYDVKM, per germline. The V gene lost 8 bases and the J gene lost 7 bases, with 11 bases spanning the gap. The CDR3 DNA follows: TGTGCCAGCCAAGTTCCTCATGAAGCTTTCTTT. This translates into CASQVPHEAFF.

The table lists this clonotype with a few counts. The CDR3 sequence is CASSLSGKSTDTQYF. The DNA of the CDR3 is TGTGCCAGCAGCCTTAGCGGGAAAAGCACAGATACGCAGTATTTT. The chain is built from TRBV11-2 and TRBJ2-3; 8 bases match TRBD2. Germline assignment: CDR1 SGHAT and CDR2 FQNNGV. With V trimmed by 5 bases and J by 0 bases, 4 bases remained unmatched. This CDR3 comprises 15 residues.

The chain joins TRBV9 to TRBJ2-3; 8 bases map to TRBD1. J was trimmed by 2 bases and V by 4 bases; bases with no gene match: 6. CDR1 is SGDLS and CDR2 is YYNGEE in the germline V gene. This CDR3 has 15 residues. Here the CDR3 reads CASSSQGATTDTQYF. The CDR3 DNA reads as TGTGCCAGCAGCTCGCAGGGGGCCACCACAGATACGCAGTATTTT.

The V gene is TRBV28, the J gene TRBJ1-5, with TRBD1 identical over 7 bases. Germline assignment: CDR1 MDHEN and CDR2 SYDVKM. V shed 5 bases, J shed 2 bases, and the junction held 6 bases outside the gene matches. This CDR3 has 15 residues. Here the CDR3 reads CASSTGQGGNQPQHF. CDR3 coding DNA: TGTGCCAGCAGTACAGGTCAGGGGGGCAATCAGCCCCAGCATTTT.

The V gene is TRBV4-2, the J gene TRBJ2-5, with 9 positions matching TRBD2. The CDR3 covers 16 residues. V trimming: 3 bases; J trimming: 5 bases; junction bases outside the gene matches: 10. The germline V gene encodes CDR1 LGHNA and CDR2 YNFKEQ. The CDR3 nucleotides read TGTGCCAGCAGCCAGCTTACTCAGCGGGGGGCGGAGACCCAGTACTTC. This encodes CASSQLTQRGAETQYF.

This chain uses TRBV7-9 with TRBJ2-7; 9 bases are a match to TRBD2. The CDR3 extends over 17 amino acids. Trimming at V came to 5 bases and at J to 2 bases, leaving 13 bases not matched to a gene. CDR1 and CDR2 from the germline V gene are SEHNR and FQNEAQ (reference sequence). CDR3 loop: CASSTLQTSGGAYEQYF. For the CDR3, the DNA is TGTGCCAGCAGCACACTACAGACTAGCGGAGGTGCCTACGAGCAGTACTTC. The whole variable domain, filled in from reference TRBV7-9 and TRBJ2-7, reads DTGVSQNPRHKITKRGQNVTFRCDPISEHNRLYWYRQTLGQGPEFLTYFQNEAQLEKSRLLSDRFSAERPKGSFSTLEIQRTEQGDSAMYLCASSTLQTSGGAYEQYFGPGTRLTVT.

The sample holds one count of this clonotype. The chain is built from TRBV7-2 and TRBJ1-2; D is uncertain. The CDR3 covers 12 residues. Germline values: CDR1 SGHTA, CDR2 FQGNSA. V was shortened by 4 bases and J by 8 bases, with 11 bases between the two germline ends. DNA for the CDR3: TGTGCCAGCAGCTCAGCGGTGGGAGGCTACACCTTC. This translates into CASSSAVGGYTF. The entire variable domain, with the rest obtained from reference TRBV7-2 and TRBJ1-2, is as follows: GAGVSQSPSNKVTEKGKDVELRCDPISGHTALYWYRQSLGQGLEFLIYFQGNSAPDKSGLPSDRFSAERTGGSVSTLTIQRTQQEDSAVYLCASSSAVGGYTFGSGTRLTVV.

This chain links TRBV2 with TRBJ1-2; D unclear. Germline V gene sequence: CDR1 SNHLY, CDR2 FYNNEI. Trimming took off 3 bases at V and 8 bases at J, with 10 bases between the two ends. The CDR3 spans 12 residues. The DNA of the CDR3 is TGTGCCAGCAGTGAGAGGGTGACAGGCTACACCTTC. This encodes CASSERVTGYTF.

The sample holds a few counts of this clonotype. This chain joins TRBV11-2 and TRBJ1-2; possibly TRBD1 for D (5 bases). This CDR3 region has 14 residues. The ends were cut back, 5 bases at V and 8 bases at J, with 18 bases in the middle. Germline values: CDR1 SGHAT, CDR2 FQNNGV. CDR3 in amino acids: CASSPAPKRGGYTF. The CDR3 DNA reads TGTGCCAGCAGCCCAGCCCCTAAGAGGGGCGGCTACACCTTC.

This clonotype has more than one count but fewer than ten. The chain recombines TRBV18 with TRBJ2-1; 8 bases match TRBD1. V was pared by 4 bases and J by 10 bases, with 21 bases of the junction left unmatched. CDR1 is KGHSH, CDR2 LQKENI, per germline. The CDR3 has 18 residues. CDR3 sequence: CASSQARGPGRGIYEQFF. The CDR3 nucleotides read TGTGCCAGCTCACAGGCCAGGGGGCCAGGAAGGGGTATTTACGAGCAGTTCTTC.

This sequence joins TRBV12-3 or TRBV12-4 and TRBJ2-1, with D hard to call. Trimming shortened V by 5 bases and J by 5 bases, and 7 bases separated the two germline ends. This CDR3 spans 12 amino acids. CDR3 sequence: CASSPDHNEQFF. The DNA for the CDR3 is TGTGCCAGCAGTCCAGACCACAATGAGCAGTTCTTC.

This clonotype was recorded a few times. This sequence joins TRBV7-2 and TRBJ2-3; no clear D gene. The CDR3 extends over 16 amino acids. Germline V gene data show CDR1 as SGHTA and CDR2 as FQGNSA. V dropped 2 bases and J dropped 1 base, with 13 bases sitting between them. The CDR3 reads CASSLRRVRGTDTQYF. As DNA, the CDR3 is TGTGCCAGCAGCTTAAGGAGAGTACGCGGCACAGATACGCAGTATTTT.

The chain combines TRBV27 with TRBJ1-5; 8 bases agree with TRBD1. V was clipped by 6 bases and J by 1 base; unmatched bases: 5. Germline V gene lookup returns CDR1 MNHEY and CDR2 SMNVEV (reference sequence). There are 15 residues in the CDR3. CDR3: CASRSRQGSNQPQHF. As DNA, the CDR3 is TGTGCCAGCAGGTCTAGACAGGGGAGCAATCAGCCCCAGCATTTT.

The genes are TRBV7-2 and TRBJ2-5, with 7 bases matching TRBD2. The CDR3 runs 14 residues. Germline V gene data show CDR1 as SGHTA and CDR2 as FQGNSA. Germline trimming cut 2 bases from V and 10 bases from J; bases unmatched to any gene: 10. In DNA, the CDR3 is TGTGCCAGCAGCTTACACCCCCTGGGGGGGATCCAGTACTTC. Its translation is CASSLHPLGGIQYF.

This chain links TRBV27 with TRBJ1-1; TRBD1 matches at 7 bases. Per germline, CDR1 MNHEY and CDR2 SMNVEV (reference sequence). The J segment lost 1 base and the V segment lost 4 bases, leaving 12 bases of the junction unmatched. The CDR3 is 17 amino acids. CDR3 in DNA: TGTGCCAGCAGTTCACCCACAGGGGCGCGTGGGAACACTGAAGCTTTCTTT. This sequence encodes CASSSPTGARGNTEAFF.